Below, 2 T cell receptor beta chains from the same sample are listed, as sequenced in a study of blood T cell repertoires in COVID-19. Using immunoSEQ multiplex PCR, the repertoire was profiled, and TCRdb retains in-frame clones only, with some absent. Of about 210,000 clones listed, under 90% are singletons. The specimen was PBMCs or T cells enriched from blood (not recorded which). Receptors originate from a woman aged 45-65 years with acute COVID-19.

The chain combines TRBV5-1 with TRBJ2-3; no clear D gene. V gave up 8 bases and J gave up 4 bases, with 14 bases separating them. Germline V gene lookup returns CDR1 SGHRS and CDR2 YFSETQ. The CDR3 has 13 residues. The CDR3 sequence is CASSPMSADTQYF. CDR3 DNA: TGCGCCAGTTCACCAATGTCGGCAGATACGCAGTATTTT.

This sequence joins TRBV4-3 and TRBJ2-7; 11 bases are a match to TRBD1. The CDR3 consists of 17 residues. J lost 1 base, V lost 6 bases, and 11 bases had no gene match. Per germline, CDR1 LGHNA and CDR2 YSLEER. CDR3 sequence reads: CASSPFLGTGGSYEQYF. The CDR3 DNA is TGCGCCAGCAGTCCTTTCCTGGGGACAGGGGGATCCTACGAGCAGTACTTC.